These T cell receptor beta chains were read from a single sample in a study of T cell responses to AZD1222 COVID-19 vaccine. Only in-frame clones appear in the TCRdb table, and some are missing; sequencing was by immunoSEQ multiplex PCR. In the table there are approximately 130,000 clones, approximately 90% of which are singletons. Sample: peripheral blood, taken on day 0 of MenACWY control vaccination. These receptors were collected from an adult in good health. Each CDR3 is given with its conserved first and last residue. Fields, in order: J gene, clone size, V gene, D gene, CDR3 protein, CDR3 DNA. The D gene is left open where the match is weak. Clone size is shown for a subset of rows, as once, few, many or a class of expanded clone.

j_call: TRBJ1-1; clone_size: NA; v_call: TRBV7-2; d_call: NA; cdr3_aa: CASRITVNTEAFF; cdr3_nt: TGTGCCAGCAGAATTACAGTGAACACTGAAGCTTTCTTT
j_call: TRBJ1-5; clone_size: NA; v_call: TRBV3-1/TRBV3-2; d_call: TRBD1; cdr3_aa: CASSWGTAELNQPQHF; cdr3_nt: TGTGCCAGCAGCTGGGGGACAGCTGAACTCAATCAGCCCCAGCATTTT
j_call: TRBJ1-5; clone_size: NA; v_call: TRBV5-4; d_call: NA; cdr3_aa: CASSPDGGHQPQHF; cdr3_nt: TGTGCCAGCAGCCCGGACGGGGGGCATCAGCCCCAGCATTTT
j_call: TRBJ1-5; clone_size: NA; v_call: TRBV24-1; d_call: TRBD1; cdr3_aa: CATSEGPGQGGNQPQHF; cdr3_nt: TGTGCCACCAGTGAGGGGCCGGGACAGGGAGGCAATCAGCCCCAGCATTTT
j_call: TRBJ2-7; clone_size: NA; v_call: TRBV6-1; d_call: NA; cdr3_aa: CASSDRREQYF; cdr3_nt: TGTGCCAGCAGTGACAGGCGGGAGCAGTACTTC
j_call: TRBJ1-6; clone_size: NA; v_call: TRBV9; d_call: NA; cdr3_aa: CASSVFNSPLHF; cdr3_nt: TGTGCCAGCAGCGTATTTAATTCACCCCTCCACTTT
j_call: TRBJ2-6; clone_size: NA; v_call: TRBV21-1; d_call: NA; cdr3_aa: CASSKGRGVSGANVLTF; cdr3_nt: TGTGCCAGCAGCAAAGGTAGGGGCGTCTCTGGGGCCAACGTCCTGACTTTC
j_call: TRBJ1-3; clone_size: few; v_call: TRBV9; d_call: NA; cdr3_aa: CASSVDARPGGNTIYF; cdr3_nt: TGTGCCAGCAGCGTTGACGCCCGGCCCGGTGGAAACACCATATATTTT
j_call: TRBJ2-3; clone_size: NA; v_call: TRBV7-2; d_call: NA; cdr3_aa: CASSLAGPLTDTQYF; cdr3_nt: TGTGCCAGCAGCTTAGCGGGACCCCTCACAGATACGCAGTATTTT
j_call: TRBJ1-6; clone_size: NA; v_call: TRBV7-6; d_call: NA; cdr3_aa: CASSPAAGPGSPLHF; cdr3_nt: TGTGCCAGCAGCCCGGCGGCAGGGCCAGGATCACCCCTCCACTTT
j_call: TRBJ2-1; clone_size: NA; v_call: TRBV2; d_call: TRBD2; cdr3_aa: CASTDGSGGSYNEQFF; cdr3_nt: TGTGCCAGCACTGACGGTAGCGGGGGGTCCTACAATGAGCAGTTCTTC
j_call: TRBJ2-4; clone_size: NA; v_call: TRBV19; d_call: TRBD1; cdr3_aa: CASRRGTGADIQYF; cdr3_nt: TGTGCCAGTAGACGCGGGACAGGGGCGGACATTCAGTACTTC